Below are 2 T cell receptor beta chains sequenced from a single sample in a study of blood T cell repertoires in COVID-19. The assay was immunoSEQ multiplex PCR, and TCRdb's table has in-frame clones only and misses some. The table includes 200,000 or so clones, over 80% detected once. The sequencing sample was made of PBMCs or T cells enriched from blood (not recorded which). The receptors come from a woman aged 25 to 39 who had been exposed to COVID-19.

This clone was recorded once. This rearrangement joins TRBV6-1 to TRBJ2-4, with 9 bases identical to TRBD1. V lost 1 base and J lost 3; bases outside the gene matches: 1. Germline V gene lookup returns CDR1 MNHNS and CDR2 SASEGT. The CDR3 extends over 15 amino acids. Written as DNA, the CDR3 is TGTGCCAGCAGTGAAGGGACAGGGGTCAAAAACATTCAGTACTTC. Translation: CASSEGTGVKNIQYF.

This chain joins TRBV28 and TRBJ1-2, with 9 positions matching TRBD1. Germline CDR1 reads MDHEN; CDR2 reads SYDVKM. This CDR3 has 15 amino acids. Trimming cost V 6 bases and J 2 bases; bases outside gene matches: 7. The CDR3 sequence: CASRPTGTGNYGYTF. As DNA, the CDR3 is TGTGCCAGCAGACCTACCGGGACAGGGAACTATGGCTACACCTTC.